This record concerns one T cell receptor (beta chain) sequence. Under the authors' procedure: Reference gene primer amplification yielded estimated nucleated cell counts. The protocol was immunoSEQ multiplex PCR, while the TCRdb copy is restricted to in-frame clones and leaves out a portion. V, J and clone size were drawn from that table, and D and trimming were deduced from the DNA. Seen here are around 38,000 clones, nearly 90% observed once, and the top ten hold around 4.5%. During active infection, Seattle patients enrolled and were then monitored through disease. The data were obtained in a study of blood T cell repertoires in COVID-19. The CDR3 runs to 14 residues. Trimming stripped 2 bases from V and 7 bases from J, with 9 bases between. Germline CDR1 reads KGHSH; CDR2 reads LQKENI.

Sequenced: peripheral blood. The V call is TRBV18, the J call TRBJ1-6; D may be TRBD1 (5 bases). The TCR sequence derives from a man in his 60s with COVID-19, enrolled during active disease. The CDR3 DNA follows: TGTGCCAGCTCACCAAGAGACAGAAATTCACCCCTCCACTTT. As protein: CASSPRDRNSPLHF.